This T cell receptor beta chain appears in the sequencing data of a study of T cells in localized non-small cell lung cancer. Per the germline V gene, CDR1 is GTSNPN and CDR2 is SVGIG (reference sequence). V dropped 1 base and J dropped 7 bases, with 13 bases sitting between them. The length of the CDR3 is 14 residues. TCRdb's copy holds only in-frame clones and misses some; the assay was immunoSEQ multiplex PCR. The sample has tens of thousands of clones; 80% to 90% are singletons. Sequencing was performed on peripheral blood, taken before any cancer treatment. V and J are TRBV30 and TRBJ1-4; D gene uncertain. The sequence was obtained from a man between 40 and 75 years old with stage I squamous cell lung carcinoma. CDR3 sequence (DNA): TGTGCCTGGAGTGAGATCGGCGGATTTGAAAAACTGTTTTTT. Amino acids: CAWSEIGGFEKLFF.